What follows are 12 T cell receptor beta chains derived from one specimen sequenced in a study of T cells in Graves' hyperthyroidism and ophthalmopathy. Authors of the study amplified TCR beta CDR3 regions from RNA transcripts. The study used the HTBI primer set for a first-round RT-PCR of the TCR CDR3. From the multiplex PCR reads, TCRdb called clonotypes with MiXCR, one entry per CDR3 protein. The sample has under 350,000 distinct CDR3 sequences, 21% seen once. Specimen: blood. The receptors stem from a woman aged 50 to 60 with Graves' hyperthyroidism.

This clonotype was detected many times. V is TRBV28 and J is TRBJ2-1; 9 positions agree with TRBD1. The CDR3 loop spans 15 amino acids. Trimming at V came to 4 bases and at J to 6 bases, leaving 7 bases not matched to a gene. Germline V gives CDR1 MDHEN, CDR2 SYDVKM. For the CDR3, the DNA is TGTGCCAGCAGTTCGTGGGACAGGGTTAGCAATGAGCAGTTCTTC. Translated: CASSSWDRVSNEQFF.

In its sample, this clonotype was seen many times. CDR3: CASSFGQGAGETQYF. CDR3 nucleotides: TGCGCCAGCAGCTTCGGACAGGGGGCCGGGGAGACCCAGTACTTC. This rearrangement joins TRBV5-1 to TRBJ2-5, with TRBD1 matching 11 bases. The length of the CDR3 is 15 residues. The germline gives CDR1 SGHRS, CDR2 YFSETQ. J was trimmed by 5 bases and V by 2 bases; bases with no gene match: 5.

The chain recombines TRBV28 with TRBJ1-2, with 7 bases identical to TRBD1. The ends lost 6 bases at V and 4 bases at J; junction bases unmatched: 11. The CDR3 is 15 amino acids. Germline CDR1 MDHEN, CDR2 SYDVKM. The CDR3 region has the DNA TGTGCCAGCAGCCTCTCAATGGGGACAGCCTATGGCTACACCTTC. This gives the protein CASSLSMGTAYGYTF.

This clonotype has ten or more counts. V usage is TRBV12-3 or TRBV12-4 and J usage is TRBJ1-4; no clear D. Deletions cut 6 bases from V and 0 bases from J, with 11 bases between. This CDR3 has 15 residues. The CDR3 DNA is TGTGCCAGCAGCCCCCACGGGGCAACTAATGAAAAACTGTTTTTT. As protein: CASSPHGATNEKLFF.

This clonotype was seen repeatedly, ten times or more. This chain connects TRBV20-1 to TRBJ2-7; TRBD1 matches 7 bases. The V gene end was trimmed by 1 base and the J gene end by 2 bases; junction bases not matched to a gene: 11. The CDR3 has 16 residues. CDR1 is DFQATT and CDR2 is SNEGSKA in the germline V gene (reference sequence). DNA of the CDR3: TGCAGTGCTAGAGGGCCGGGACAGCTGGGACCCTACGAGCAGTACTTC. It yields the protein CSARGPGQLGPYEQYF.

At least ten counts were recorded for this clonotype. V usage is TRBV10-2 and J usage is TRBJ1-3; no reliable D call. The CDR3 is 12 amino acids. The germline V and J ends were trimmed by 7 bases and 0 bases, with 4 bases remaining between them. CDR1 is WSHSY, CDR2 SAAADI, per germline. CDR3 DNA sequence: TGCGCCAGCAAGGCCTCTGGAAACACCATATATTTT. Protein sequence: CASKASGNTIYF.

The chain recombines TRBV20-1 with TRBJ1-2, with D possibly TRBD1 on 5 matching bases. CDR1 is DFQATT, CDR2 SNEGSKA, per germline (reference sequence). The V end lost 3 bases, the J end lost 3 bases, and 8 bases lay between the germline ends. The CDR3 loop spans 12 amino acids. CDR3 sequence (DNA): TGCAGTGCTAGTGGGACCTACTATGGCTACACCTTC. Its translation: CSASGTYYGYTF.

There are many counts of this clonotype. V gene TRBV6-5 combines with J gene TRBJ2-7; 8 nucleotides agree with TRBD1. The germline V gene encodes CDR1 MNHEY and CDR2 SVGAGI. The CDR3 covers 15 residues. V dropped 0 bases and J dropped 7; count of bases not matched to a gene: 8. The CDR3 nucleotides read TGTGCCAGCAGTTACTCGGGACAGGTTAGGGGAGAGCAGTACTTC. Translating gives CASSYSGQVRGEQYF.

This clonotype occurred many times. The V gene is TRBV28, the J gene TRBJ2-7; 13 bases line up with TRBD2. Germline V CDR1 and CDR2: MDHEN, SYDVKM. With 7 bases clipped from V and 5 bases from J, the junction kept 5 bases outside the gene matches. There are 14 residues in the CDR3. The CDR3 nucleotides read TGTGCCAGCACCGCAACTAGCGGGAGGGACGAGCAGTACTTC. Its translation: CASTATSGRDEQYF.

This clonotype was found a few times. The chain couples TRBV6-4 to TRBJ2-3; possible D gene TRBD2, 6 bases. The germline V gene encodes CDR1 MRHNA and CDR2 SNTAGT. The germline V and J ends were trimmed by 4 bases and 0 bases, with 14 bases remaining between them. The CDR3 is made up of 16 amino acids. CDR3 nucleotide sequence: TGTGCCAGCAGTGCCTTAGCGGTTCCTAGCACAGATACGCAGTATTTT. Its protein is CASSALAVPSTDTQYF.

This clonotype has at least ten counts. CDR3 nucleotide sequence: TGCGCCAGCAGCTTGTTTGGGACAGAGGCCTACGAGCAGTACTTC. Protein: CASSLFGTEAYEQYF. V is TRBV5-1 and J is TRBJ2-7, with 7 bases matching TRBD1. The V and J ends lost 1 base and 2 bases, in that order; junction bases with no gene match: 6. The germline gives CDR1 SGHRS, CDR2 YFSETQ. The CDR3 loop spans 15 amino acids.

Ten or more counts support this clonotype. V gene TRBV10-2 combines with J gene TRBJ2-5; 8 nucleotides agree with TRBD2. This CDR3 is built from 13 residues. The junction had 11 bases not matched to a gene; V was cut back by 6 bases and J by 11 bases. Germline CDR1 is WSHSY and CDR2 is SAAADI. In nucleotides, the CDR3 is TGCGCCAGCAGGGGGGGACTAGAAAGACCGCAGTACTTC. Encoded protein: CASRGGLERPQYF.